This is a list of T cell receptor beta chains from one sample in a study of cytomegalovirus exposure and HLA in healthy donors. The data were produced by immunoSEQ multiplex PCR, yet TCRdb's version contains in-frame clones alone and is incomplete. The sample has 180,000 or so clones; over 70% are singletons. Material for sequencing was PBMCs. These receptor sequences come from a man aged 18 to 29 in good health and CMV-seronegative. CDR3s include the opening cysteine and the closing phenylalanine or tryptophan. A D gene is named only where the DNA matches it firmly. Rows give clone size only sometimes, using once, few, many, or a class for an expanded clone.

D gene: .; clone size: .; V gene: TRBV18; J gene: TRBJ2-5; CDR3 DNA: TGTGCCAGCTCACCACCTACTAGCCCAGGTGGAGAGACCCAGTACTTC; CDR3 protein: CASSPPTSPGGETQYF
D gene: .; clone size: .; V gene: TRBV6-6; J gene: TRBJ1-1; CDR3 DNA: TGTGCCAGCAGGGACCAGGGGACAATTGGCCCTGAAGCTTTCTTT; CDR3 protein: CASRDQGTIGPEAFF
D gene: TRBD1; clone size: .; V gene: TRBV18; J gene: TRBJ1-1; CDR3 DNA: TGTGCCAGCTCACCATACCAGACAGGGAGGAACACTGAAGCTTTCTTT; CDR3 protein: CASSPYQTGRNTEAFF
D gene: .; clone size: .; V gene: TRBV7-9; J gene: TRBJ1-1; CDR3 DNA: TGTGCCAGCAGCATACAGGAGAACACTGAAGCTTTCTTT; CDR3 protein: CASSIQENTEAFF
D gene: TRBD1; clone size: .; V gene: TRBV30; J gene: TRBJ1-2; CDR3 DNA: TGTGCCTGGAGTGTTCGCTTCGGGACAGCGAACTATGGCTACACCTTC; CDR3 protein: CAWSVRFGTANYGYTF
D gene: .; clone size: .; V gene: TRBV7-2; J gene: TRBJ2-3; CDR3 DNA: TGTGCCAGCAGCACTGGGGGCTTTTCGGGCACAGATACGCAGTATTTT; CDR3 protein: CASSTGGFSGTDTQYF
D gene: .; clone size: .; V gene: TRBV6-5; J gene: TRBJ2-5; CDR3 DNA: TGTGCCAGCAGAGAAGGGGACCAAGAGACCCAGTACTTC; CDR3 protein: CASREGDQETQYF
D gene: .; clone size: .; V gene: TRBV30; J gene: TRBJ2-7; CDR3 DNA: TGTGCCTGGAGCGCGCAATACGAGCAGTACTTC; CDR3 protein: CAWSAQYEQYF
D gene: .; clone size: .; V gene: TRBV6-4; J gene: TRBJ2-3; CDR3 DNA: TGTGCCAGCAGTGACGTCGAGACAGATACGCAGTATTTT; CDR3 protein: CASSDVETDTQYF
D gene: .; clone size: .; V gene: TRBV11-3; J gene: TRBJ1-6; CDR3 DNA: TGTGCCAGCAGCTTAACAGGGCATTCACCCCTCCACTTT; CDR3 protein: CASSLTGHSPLHF
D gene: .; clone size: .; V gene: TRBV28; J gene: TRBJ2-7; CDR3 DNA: TGTGCCAGCAGCCTAATTGGAGCTAGTAGGTCCTACGAGCAGTACTTC; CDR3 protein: CASSLIGASRSYEQYF
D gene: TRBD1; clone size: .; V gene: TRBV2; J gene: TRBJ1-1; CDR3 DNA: TGTGCCAGCAACTTCCGGGACAGGGGGCTGATGAACACTGAAGCTTTCTTT; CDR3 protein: CASNFRDRGLMNTEAFF
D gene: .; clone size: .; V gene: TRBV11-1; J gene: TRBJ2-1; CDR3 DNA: TGTGCCAGCTCAAGAAGGGGATTCCACTCCTACAATGAGCAGTTCTTC; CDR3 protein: CASSRRGFHSYNEQFF
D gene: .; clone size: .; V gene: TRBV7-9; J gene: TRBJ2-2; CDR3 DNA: TGTGCCAGCTCGCTCCGGACCGGGGAGCTGTTTTTT; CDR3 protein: CASSLRTGELFF
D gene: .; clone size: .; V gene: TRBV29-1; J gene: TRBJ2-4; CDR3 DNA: TGCAGCGTTCCCTCGCCGGAGAGGAACATTCAGTACTTC; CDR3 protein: CSVPSPERNIQYF
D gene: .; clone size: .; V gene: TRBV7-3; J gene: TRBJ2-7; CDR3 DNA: TGTGCCAGCAGCCCTCAGGGCCTCGACGAGCAGTACTTC; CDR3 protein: CASSPQGLDEQYF
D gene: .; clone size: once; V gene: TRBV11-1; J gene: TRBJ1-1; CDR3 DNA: TGTGCCAGCAGCTTAGGATCCAGGATGGGTGAAGCTTTCTTT; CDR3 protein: CASSLGSRMGEAFF
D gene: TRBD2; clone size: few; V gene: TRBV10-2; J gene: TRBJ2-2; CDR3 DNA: TGCGCCAGCAGTGAGTCGGGACTAGCGGGGGGCGTCACCGGGGAGCTGTTTTTT; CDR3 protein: CASSESGLAGGVTGELFF
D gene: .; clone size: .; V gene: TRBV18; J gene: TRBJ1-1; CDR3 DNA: TGTGCCAGCTCAGGATGGACAGAAAACACTGAAGCTTTCTTT; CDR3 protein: CASSGWTENTEAFF
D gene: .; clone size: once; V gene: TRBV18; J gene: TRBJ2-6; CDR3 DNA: TGTGCCAGCTCTCGACAGTTCTCTGGGGCCAACGTCCTGACTTTC; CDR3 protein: CASSRQFSGANVLTF
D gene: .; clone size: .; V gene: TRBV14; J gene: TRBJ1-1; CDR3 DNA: TGTGCCAGCAGCCAAGATCTGCAGTCAGAAGCTTTCTTT; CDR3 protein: CASSQDLQSEAFF
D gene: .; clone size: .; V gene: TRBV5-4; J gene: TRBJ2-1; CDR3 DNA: TGTGCCAGCAGTCGATCCCGGGACTCCTACAATGAGCAGTTCTTC; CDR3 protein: CASSRSRDSYNEQFF
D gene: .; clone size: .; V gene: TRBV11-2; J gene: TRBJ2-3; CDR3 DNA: TGTGCCAGCAGCCCCCCCATAGGGGCGGATACGCAGTATTTT; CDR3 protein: CASSPPIGADTQYF
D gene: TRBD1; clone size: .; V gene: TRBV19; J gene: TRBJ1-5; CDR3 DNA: TGTGCCAGTAGGATACAGGGGAATCTAAATCAGCCCCAGCATTTT; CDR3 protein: CASRIQGNLNQPQHF
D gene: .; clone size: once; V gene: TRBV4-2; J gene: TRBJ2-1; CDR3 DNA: TGTGCCAGTTCATTGGACAGATACAATGAGCAGTTCTTC; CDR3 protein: CASSLDRYNEQFF
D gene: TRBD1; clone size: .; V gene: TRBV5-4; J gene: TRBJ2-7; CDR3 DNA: TGTGCCAGCAGCTTGGGACAGGGGGCCTACGAGCAGTACTTC; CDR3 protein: CASSLGQGAYEQYF
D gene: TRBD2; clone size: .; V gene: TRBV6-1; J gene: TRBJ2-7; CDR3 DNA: TGTGCCAGCAGTGGATTAGCGGGAGCCGACTACGAGCAGTACTTC; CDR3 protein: CASSGLAGADYEQYF
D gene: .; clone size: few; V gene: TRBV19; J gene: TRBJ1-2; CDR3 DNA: TGTGCCAGTAGTATGTGGGGCAGAGAAACCTATGGCTACACCTTC; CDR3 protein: CASSMWGRETYGYTF
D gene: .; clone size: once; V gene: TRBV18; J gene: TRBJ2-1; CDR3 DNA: TGTGCCAGCTCACTGGCCGATGAGCAGTTCTTC; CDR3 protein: CASSLADEQFF
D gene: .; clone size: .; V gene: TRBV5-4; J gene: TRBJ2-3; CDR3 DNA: TGTGCCAGCAGCACACCTAGCACAGATACGCAGTATTTT; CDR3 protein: CASSTPSTDTQYF
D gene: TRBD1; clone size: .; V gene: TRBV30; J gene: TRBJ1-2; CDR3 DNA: TGTGCCATGCGGGGACAGGCCCTGACCTATGGCTACACCTTC; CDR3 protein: CAMRGQALTYGYTF
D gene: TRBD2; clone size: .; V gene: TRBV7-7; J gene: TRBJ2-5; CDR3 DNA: TGTGCTAGCAGCTTAGCGCTAGCGGGGGGGCCAGGGGAGACCCAGTACTTC; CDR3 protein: CASSLALAGGPGETQYF
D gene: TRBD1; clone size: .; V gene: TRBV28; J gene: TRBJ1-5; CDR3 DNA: TGTGCCAGCAGTCCCCGGGGGGGGACAGGGGTGAGTCAGCCCCAGCATTTT; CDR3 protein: CASSPRGGTGVSQPQHF
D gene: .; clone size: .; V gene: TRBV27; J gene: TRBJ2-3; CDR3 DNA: TGTGCCAGCAGTTTAAGCACTAGCACAGATACGCAGTATTTT; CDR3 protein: CASSLSTSTDTQYF
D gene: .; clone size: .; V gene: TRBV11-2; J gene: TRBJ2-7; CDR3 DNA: TGTGCCAGCAGCTTACCCCTCCCCGGCGAGCAGTACTTC; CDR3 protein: CASSLPLPGEQYF
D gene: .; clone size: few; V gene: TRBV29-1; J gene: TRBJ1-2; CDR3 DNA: TGCAGCGTTAAAAGCACGAAAGGGGACTATGGCTACACCTTC; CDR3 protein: CSVKSTKGDYGYTF
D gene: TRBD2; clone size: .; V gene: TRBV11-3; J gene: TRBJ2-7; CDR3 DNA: TGTGCCAGCAGACGCGGGGGAGGGTCGGGCTACGAGCAGTACTTC; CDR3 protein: CASRRGGGSGYEQYF
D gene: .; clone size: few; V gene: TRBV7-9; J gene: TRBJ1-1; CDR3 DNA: TGTGCCAGCAGCCGATCTATGAACACTGAAGCTTTCTTT; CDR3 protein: CASSRSMNTEAFF
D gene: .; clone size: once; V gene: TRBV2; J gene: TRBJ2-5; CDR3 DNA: TGTGCCAGCAGTGCGGGGACCCAGTACTTC; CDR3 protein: CASSAGTQYF
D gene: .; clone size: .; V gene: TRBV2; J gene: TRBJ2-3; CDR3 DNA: TGTGCCAGCAGTGAGCGGGGAGGTAGCACAGATACGCAGTATTTT; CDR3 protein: CASSERGGSTDTQYF
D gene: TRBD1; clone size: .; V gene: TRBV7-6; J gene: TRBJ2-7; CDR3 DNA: TGTGCCAGCAGCCCCAATGACAGGGACTCCTACGAGCAGTACTTC; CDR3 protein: CASSPNDRDSYEQYF
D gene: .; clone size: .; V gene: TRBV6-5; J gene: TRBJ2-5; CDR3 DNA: TGTGCCAGCAGACCCTACACTCAGAGGTCCCTGTACTTC; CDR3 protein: CASRPYTQRSLYF
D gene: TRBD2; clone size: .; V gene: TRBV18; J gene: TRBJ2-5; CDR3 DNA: TGTGCCAGCTCACCCTCGACTAGCGGGAGGGAGACCCAGTACTTC; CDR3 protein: CASSPSTSGRETQYF
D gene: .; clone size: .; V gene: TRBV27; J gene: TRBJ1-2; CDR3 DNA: TGTGCCAGCAGATATGTCGATCGATCAGAGACTTTCTATGGCTACACCTTC; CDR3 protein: CASRYVDRSETFYGYTF
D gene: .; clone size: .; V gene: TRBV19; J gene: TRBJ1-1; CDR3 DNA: TGTGCCAGTAGTCAAAGACAGTCCACTGAAGCTTTCTTT; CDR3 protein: CASSQRQSTEAFF
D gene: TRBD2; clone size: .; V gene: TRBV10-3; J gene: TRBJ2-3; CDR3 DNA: TGTGCCATCAGTGACAGCGGGGGGGTGTTAGATACGCAGTATTTT; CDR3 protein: CAISDSGGVLDTQYF
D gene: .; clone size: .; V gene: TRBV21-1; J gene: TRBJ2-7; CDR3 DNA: TGTGCCAGCAGCAAGGGGACAGGGCTTTCCTACGAGCAGTACTTC; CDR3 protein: CASSKGTGLSYEQYF
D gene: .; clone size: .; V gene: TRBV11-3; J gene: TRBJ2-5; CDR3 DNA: TGTGCCAGCAGCTTTAGGGTGATCGGGAGAGAGACCCAGTACTTC; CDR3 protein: CASSFRVIGRETQYF
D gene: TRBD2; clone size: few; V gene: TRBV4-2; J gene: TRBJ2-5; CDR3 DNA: TGTGCCAGCAGCCAAGGCCTAGCGGTGTACCAAGAGACCCAGTACTTC; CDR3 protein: CASSQGLAVYQETQYF
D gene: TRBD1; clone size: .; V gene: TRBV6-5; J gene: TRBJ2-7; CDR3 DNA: TGTGCCAGCACAGGGGGCGATAACTACGAGCAGTACTTC; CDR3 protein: CASTGGDNYEQYF